Each of the 21 T cell receptor beta chains below was sequenced from the same sample in a study of blood T cell repertoires in COVID-19. The repertoire was sequenced with immunoSEQ multiplex PCR; TCRdb's copy has only in-frame clones and lacks some. The table shows some 400,000 clones, with approximately 87% occurring only once. The sequencing input was PBMCs or T cells enriched from blood (not recorded which). The receptor source for this set is a man aged 25-45 years who had recovered from COVID-19.

The chain employs TRBV2 and TRBJ1-1; no clear D. This CDR3 region has 14 residues. Germline values: CDR1 SNHLY, CDR2 FYNNEI. V was trimmed by 2 bases and J by 6 bases, leaving 13 bases between them. The DNA of the CDR3 is TGTGCCAGCAGTGAAATAGCAGTCTGGGCTGAAGCTTTCTTT. Translating gives CASSEIAVWAEAFF. Together with reference TRBV2 and TRBJ1-1, the CDR3 gives the full variable domain: EPEVTQTPSHQVTQMGQEVILRCVPISNHLYFYWYRQILGQKVEFLVSFYNNEISEKSEIFDDQFSVERPDGSNFTLKIRSTKLEDSAMYFCASSEIAVWAEAFFGQGTRLTVV.

This rearrangement joins TRBV11-2 to TRBJ2-2, with D possibly matching TRBD2 (5 bases). Germline CDR1 SGHAT, CDR2 FQNNGV. Trimming shortened V by 1 base and J by 7 bases, and 13 bases separated the two germline ends. This CDR3 has 15 amino acids. Here the CDR3 DNA reads TGTGCCAGCAGCTTAGCGCCGAGTGACTACGGGGAGCTGTTTTTT. Translation: CASSLAPSDYGELFF.

This chain links TRBV9 with TRBJ1-3; no clear D. The V and J ends lost 0 bases and 3 bases respectively, with 10 bases between them. Germline-derived CDR1 and CDR2 are SGDLS and YYNGEE. The CDR3 covers 15 residues. CDR3 sequence reads: CASSVAAQYGNTIYF. CDR3 nucleotide sequence: TGTGCCAGCAGCGTAGCCGCTCAGTATGGAAACACCATATATTTT.

The chain employs TRBV7-9 and TRBJ1-5, with 7 bases identical to TRBD1. After removal of 3 bases from V and 12 bases from J, the junction contained 5 bases not matched to a gene. The germline CDR1 and CDR2 sequences are SEHNR and FQNEAQ (reference sequence). The CDR3 contains 12 residues. CDR3 DNA sequence: TGTGCCAGCAGCTTGGCGACAGGGATCCAGCATTTT. Its translation is CASSLATGIQHF.

This clone occurred a few times. The rearrangement links TRBV20-1 to TRBJ1-1; D remains ambiguous. There are 14 residues in the CDR3. The V end lost 3 bases, the J end lost 2 bases, and 13 bases lay between the germline ends. Germline values: CDR1 DFQATT, CDR2 SNEGSKA (reference sequence). DNA for the CDR3: TGCAGTGCTAGTGTCCCGGGGAGAAACACTGAAGCTTTCTTT. It yields the protein CSASVPGRNTEAFF.

This chain links TRBV25-1 with TRBJ1-6; D is ambiguous. This CDR3 is 14 amino acids long. V was cut by 3 bases and J by 8 bases, with 11 bases left in between. Germline lookup yields CDR1 MGHDK and CDR2 SYGVNS. CDR3 loop: CASSDPLGDSPLHF. CDR3 nucleotide sequence: TGTGCCAGCAGTGACCCCCTCGGAGATTCACCCCTCCACTTT. The whole variable domain, filled in from reference TRBV25-1 and TRBJ1-6, reads EADIYQTPRYLVIGTGKKITLECSQTMGHDKMYWYQQDPGMELHLIHYSYGVNSTEKGDLSSESTVSRIRTEHFPLTLESARPSHTSQYLCASSDPLGDSPLHFGNGTRLTVT.

CDR3 sequence (DNA): TGTGCCAGCAGCTGGGACAGGGGAAACTCACCCCTCCACTTT. Encoded protein: CASSWDRGNSPLHF. The chain is built from TRBV7-9 and TRBJ1-6; 10 bases align to TRBD1. The CDR3 consists of 14 residues. With V trimmed by 4 bases and J by 10 bases, 4 bases remained unmatched. CDR1 and CDR2 (germline): SEHNR, FQNEAQ (reference sequence).

The chain carries TRBV2 and TRBJ2-7, with 7 bases matching TRBD2. The CDR3 is 14 amino acids. J lost 3 bases, V lost 5 bases, and 7 bases had no gene match. CDR1 SNHLY and CDR2 FYNNEI come from the germline V gene. The CDR3 is CASSPGLRNYEQYF. The CDR3 DNA reads TGTGCCAGCAGTCCGGGACTACGAAACTACGAGCAGTACTTC.

The CDR3: CASSTGGSGNQPQHF. For the CDR3, the DNA is TGTGCCAGCAGCACGGGGGGGTCTGGCAATCAGCCCCAGCATTTT. The rearrangement links TRBV5-4 to TRBJ1-5, with TRBD1 as a possible D gene (5 bases). CDR1 is SGHNT, CDR2 YYREEE, per germline (reference sequence). V lost 4 bases and J 2 bases, leaving 13 bases between the germline ends. This CDR3 comprises 15 residues.

J is TRBJ2-1 and V is TRBV5-4; D is undetermined. CDR1 is SGHNT and CDR2 is YYREEE in the germline V gene (reference sequence). This CDR3 region has 12 residues. V lost 0 bases and J lost 6, with 4 bases in between. CDR3 nucleotide sequence: TGTGCCAGCAGCTTGGGACTCAATGAGCAGTTCTTC. It specifies CASSLGLNEQFF.

This chain uses TRBV6-5 with TRBJ2-1; 7 positions match TRBD1. The germline CDR1 and CDR2 sequences are MNHEY and SVGAGI. V was clipped by 6 bases and J by 5 bases; unmatched bases: 7. CDR3 size: 14 residues. The CDR3 DNA sequence: TGTGCCAGCAGAACCCCGGGACAGCACAATGAGCAGTTCTTC. Protein: CASRTPGQHNEQFF.

This chain uses TRBV7-2 with TRBJ1-2; D perhaps matches TRBD1 (5 bases). The CDR3 covers 15 residues. V was clipped by 2 bases and J by 5 bases, with 15 bases between them. Per the germline V gene, CDR1 is SGHTA and CDR2 is FQGNSA. The CDR3 coding sequence is TGTGCCAGCAGCTTACGACACGGGGGAGATTATGGCTACACCTTC. This codes for CASSLRHGGDYGYTF.

This clone was seen ten or more times. This chain joins TRBV6-2 or TRBV6-3 and TRBJ1-2, with 9 positions matching TRBD1. CDR3 length: 14 residues. Germline-derived CDR1 and CDR2 are MNHEY and SVGEGT. The V segment lost 1 base and the J segment 8 bases; nucleotides outside the gene matches: 5. The CDR3 region is CASSYLGTGSGYTF. DNA of the CDR3: TGTGCCAGCAGTTACTTGGGGACAGGGAGCGGCTACACCTTC.

This clone appeared a single time. V usage is TRBV7-3 and J usage is TRBJ2-2; a weak D match, TRBD1 (6 bases). This CDR3 spans 15 amino acids. Germline V lookup: CDR1 SGHTA, CDR2 FQGTGA. V was clipped by 5 bases and J by 6 bases, with 16 bases between them. The CDR3 DNA reads TGTGCCAGCAGCCCGTCGGAATGGGGGCCCGGGGAGCTGTTTTTT. Its protein product is CASSPSEWGPGELFF.

The chain combines TRBV7-2 with TRBJ1-2; TRBD1 is a possible D gene (6 bases). Germline-derived CDR1 and CDR2 are SGHTA and FQGNSA. CDR3 length equals 13 residues. V lost 2 bases and J lost 8, with 12 bases in between. The CDR3 is CASSLSGGGGYTF. DNA for the CDR3: TGTGCCAGCAGCTTAAGCGGGGGCGGGGGCTACACCTTC.

About this clone itself: Additional DNA sequences in this sample encode the identical CDR3. This rearrangement joins TRBV11-2 to TRBJ1-2, with 7 bases that match TRBD1. The V gene's germline CDR1 is SGHAT and CDR2 FQNNGV. The CDR3 covers 13 residues. After removal of 3 bases from V and 2 bases from J, the junction contained 0 bases not matched to a gene. This CDR3 reads CASSLGQNYGYTF. DNA for the CDR3: TGTGCCAGCAGCTTGGGACAGAACTATGGCTACACCTTC.

V is TRBV9 and J is TRBJ1-1; D is undetermined. V gave up 4 bases and J gave up 1 base, with 8 bases separating them. Germline lookup yields CDR1 SGDLS and CDR2 YYNGEE. The CDR3 length is 13 residues. For the CDR3, the DNA is TGTGCCAGCAGCAAACACAGGAACACTGAAGCTTTCTTT. It yields the protein CASSKHRNTEAFF.

The chain employs TRBV19 and TRBJ1-2; D gene ambiguous. Germline V lookup: CDR1 LNHDA, CDR2 SQIVND (reference sequence). The CDR3 is 13 amino acids. Trimming cost V 3 bases and J 7 bases, with 12 bases left between them. The CDR3 reads CASSIGEVGGYTF. The CDR3 DNA reads TGTGCCAGTAGTATCGGCGAGGTCGGTGGCTACACCTTC.

The chain recombines TRBV6-5 with TRBJ2-2; D is unclear. Germline CDR1 and CDR2: MNHEY and SVGAGI. The CDR3 totals 15 residues. The germline V and J ends were trimmed by 0 bases and 5 bases, with 10 bases remaining between them. Here the CDR3 reads CASSYSNPRTGELFF. CDR3 in DNA: TGTGCCAGCAGTTACTCAAATCCGAGAACCGGGGAGCTGTTTTTT.

CDR3: CASSLGRVFTYEQYF. For the CDR3, the DNA is TGTGCCAGCAGCTTAGGACGGGTGTTTACCTACGAGCAGTACTTC. This chain connects TRBV7-2 to TRBJ2-7; unclear D gene. Germline V lookup: CDR1 SGHTA, CDR2 FQGNSA. The V gene lost 1 base and the J gene lost 2 bases, with 12 bases spanning the gap. This CDR3 is 15 amino acids long. Complete variable domain (other parts from reference TRBV7-2 and TRBJ2-7): GAGVSQSPSNKVTEKGKDVELRCDPISGHTALYWYRQSLGQGLEFLIYFQGNSAPDKSGLPSDRFSAERTGGSVSTLTIQRTQQEDSAVYLCASSLGRVFTYEQYFGPGTRLTVT.

This chain connects TRBV25-1 to TRBJ1-5, with D possibly matching TRBD1 (5 bases). The V gene lost 5 bases and the J gene lost 7 bases, with 15 bases spanning the gap. Germline V lookup: CDR1 MGHDK, CDR2 SYGVNS. The CDR3 extends over 14 amino acids. The CDR3 DNA reads TGTGCCAGCAGTTTCCGAGTGGGGCGACAGCCCCAGCATTTT. This codes for CASSFRVGRQPQHF.